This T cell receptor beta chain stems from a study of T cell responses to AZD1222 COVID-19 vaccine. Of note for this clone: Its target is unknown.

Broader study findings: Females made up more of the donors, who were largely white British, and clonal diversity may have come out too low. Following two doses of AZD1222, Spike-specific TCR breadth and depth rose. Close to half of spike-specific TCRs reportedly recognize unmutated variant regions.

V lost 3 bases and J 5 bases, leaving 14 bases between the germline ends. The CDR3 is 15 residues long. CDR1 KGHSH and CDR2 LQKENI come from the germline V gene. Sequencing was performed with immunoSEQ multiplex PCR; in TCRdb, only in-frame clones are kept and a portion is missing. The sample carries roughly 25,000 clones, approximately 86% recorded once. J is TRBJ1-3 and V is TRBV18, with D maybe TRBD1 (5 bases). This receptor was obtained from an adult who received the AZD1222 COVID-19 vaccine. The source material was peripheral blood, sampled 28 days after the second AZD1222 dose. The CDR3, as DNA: TGTGCCAGCTCACCCCTCCAGGGAGCTAGAAACACCATATATTTT. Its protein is CASSPLQGARNTIYF.